The entry that follows covers one TCR beta chain sequence. Graves' hyperthyroidism was deemed stable absent ophthalmopathy progression within 18 months. Each patient was aged 18 to 65 and had newly diagnosed hyperthyroidism of under 2 months' duration. Diagnoses rested on clinical symptoms, serum thyroxine and TRAb, thyroid ultrasound and orbital computed tomography. The sample comes from a study of T cells in Graves' hyperthyroidism and ophthalmopathy. Study overall: Upon initial diagnosis and before any treatment, peripheral blood was collected.

From RNA transcripts, TCR beta CDR3 regions were amplified. With the HTBI primer set, the TCR CDR3 went through a first round of RT-PCR. TCRdb re-called the multiplex PCR reads with MiXCR, one entry per CDR3 protein. In the table there are some 760,000 distinct CDR3 sequences, around 15% of which are singletons. Germline V CDR1 and CDR2: SGHTA, FQGTGA. The CDR3 totals 15 residues. Trimming stripped 7 bases from V and 1 base from J, with 13 bases between. The source is a young woman with Graves' hyperthyroidism. V is TRBV7-3 and J is TRBJ2-2; maybe TRBD2 (6 bases). Material: blood. The CDR3 DNA reads TGTGCCAGCACCTCCGGGACTTTGAACACCGGGGAGCTGTTTTTT. Its protein is CASTSGTLNTGELFF.